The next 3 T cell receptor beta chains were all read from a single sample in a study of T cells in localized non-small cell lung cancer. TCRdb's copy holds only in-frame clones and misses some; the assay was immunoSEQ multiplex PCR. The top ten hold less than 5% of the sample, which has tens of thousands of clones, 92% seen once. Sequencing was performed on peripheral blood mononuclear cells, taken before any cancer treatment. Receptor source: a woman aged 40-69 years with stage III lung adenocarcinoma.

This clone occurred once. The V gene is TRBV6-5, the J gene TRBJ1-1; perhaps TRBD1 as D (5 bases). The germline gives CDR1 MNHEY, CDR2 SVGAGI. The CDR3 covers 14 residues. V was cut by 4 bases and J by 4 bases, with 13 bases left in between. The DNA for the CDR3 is TGTGCCAGCAGTTCGGGGCAGGGAATCACTGAAGCTTTCTTT. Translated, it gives CASSSGQGITEAFF.

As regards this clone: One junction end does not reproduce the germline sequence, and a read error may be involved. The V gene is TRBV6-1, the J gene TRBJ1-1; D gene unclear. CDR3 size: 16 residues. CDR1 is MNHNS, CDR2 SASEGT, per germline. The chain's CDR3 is CASSKAAGSFNTEAFF. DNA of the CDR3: TGTGCCAGCAGTAAAGCCGCGGGAAGTTTTAACACTGAAGCTTTCTTT.

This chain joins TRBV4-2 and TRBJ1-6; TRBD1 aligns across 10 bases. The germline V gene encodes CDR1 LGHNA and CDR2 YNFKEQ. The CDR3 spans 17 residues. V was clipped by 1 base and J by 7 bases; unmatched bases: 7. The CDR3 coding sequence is TGTGCCAGCAGCCAAGCCAGACAGGGGGCCCTAAATTCACCCCTCCACTTT. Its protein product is CASSQARQGALNSPLHF.